Given below is one T cell receptor beta chain in context. The sample is drawn from a study of technical replicates of blood from a few donors. Sequenced by immunoSEQ multiplex PCR; TCRdb stores in-frame clones only, minus some. The repertoire includes 55,000 to 80,000 clones, 93% of them detected once, and about 0.25% sits in the top ten. The ends lost 0 bases at V and 3 bases at J; junction bases unmatched: 2. CDR1 and CDR2 from the germline V gene are SGHKS and YYEKEE (reference sequence). The CDR3 is 15 residues long. This sequence was found in a human donor in good health. The material sequenced was T cells isolated from PBMCs. V gene TRBV5-5 combines with J gene TRBJ2-7, with 11 bases matching TRBD2. CDR3 protein: CASSLGLAGLYEQYF. The DNA for the CDR3 is TGTGCCAGCAGCTTGGGACTAGCGGGACTCTACGAGCAGTACTTC.